This is a list of T cell receptor beta chains from one sample in a study of CD8+CD57+ T cells in acquired aplastic anemia. TCRdb re-derived calls from the reads in MiXCR, one entry per CDR3 protein. The sample carries about 270,000 distinct CDR3 sequences, approximately 55% recorded once. Sequenced input: sorted CD4+, CD8+, or CD8+CD57+ T cells (not recorded which) from PBMCs. Source of these receptors: a human donor with severe aplastic anemia or a healthy control (not recorded which). Both conserved end residues are part of each CDR3. A D gene is named only where the DNA matches it firmly. For some rows the clone size is stated as once, few or many, or as a class when expanded; others skip it.

J gene | D gene | clone size | V gene | CDR3 DNA | CDR3 protein
TRBJ2-7 | TRBD1 | many | TRBV5-8 | TGTGCCAGCAGCTTGGCCGTGACAGGGGGTGAGGACGAGCAGTACTTC | CASSLAVTGGEDEQYF
TRBJ2-7 | TRBD2 | - | TRBV7-8 | TGTGCCAGCAGCTCTTTGAGAGGCGGGGGGTACGAGCAGTACTTC | CASSSLRGGGYEQYF
TRBJ2-4 | TRBD1 | - | TRBV5-1 | TGCGCCAGCAGTGCGGACAGGTCAAGAAACATTCAGTACTTC | CASSADRSRNIQYF
TRBJ2-3 | TRBD2 | once | TRBV20-1 | TGCAGTGCTAGAGATCCGACGGGAGGGAGCACAGATACGCAGTATTTT | CSARDPTGGSTDTQYF
TRBJ1-5 | - | - | TRBV7-8 | TGTGCCAGCAGCTTTAGTTACAGGCCTAGCAATCAGCCCCAGCATTTT | CASSFSYRPSNQPQHF
TRBJ1-6 | - | few | TRBV10-2 | TGCGCCAGCACCACACAGGGTACGGGACTACCCCTCCACTTT | CASTTQGTGLPLHF
TRBJ1-3 | TRBD1 | many | TRBV5-6 | TGTGCCAGCAGCTTGGGGGGCTCCCCGGGACAGTTATCTGGAAACACCATATATTTT | CASSLGGSPGQLSGNTIYF
TRBJ1-1 | - | - | TRBV20-1 | TGCAGTGCTAGGTTTGCAGGGACAAACACTGAAGCTTCCTTT | CSARFAGTNTEASF
TRBJ2-7 | - | - | TRBV10-3 | TGTGCCATCAGCGGACTCAGCTCCTACGAGCAGTACTTC | CAISGLSSYEQYF
TRBJ1-2 | - | - | TRBV29-1 | TGCAGCGTTGAAGGCGGGGTTGACTATGGCTACACCTTC | CSVEGGVDYGYTF
TRBJ2-1 | TRBD2 | - | TRBV5-1 | TGCGCCAGCGGAACCGTGCGGGGGGGGGACAATGAGCAGTTCTTC | CASGTVRGGDNEQFF
TRBJ1-5 | - | - | TRBV2 | TGTGCCAGCAACCCGGATGGGGGAATCAATCAGCCCCAGCATTTT | CASNPDGGINQPQHF
TRBJ1-5 | - | - | TRBV5-1 | TGCGCCAGCAGCTTGGGGAAGACTAGCGGGGGAGCATACGAGCATTTT | CASSLGKTSGGAYEHF
TRBJ1-1 | - | - | TRBV19 | TGTGCCAGTCGGCGGGGGAGGAACACTGAAGCTTTCTTT | CASRRGRNTEAFF
TRBJ2-7 | - | - | TRBV10-1 | TGCGCCAGCAGTGAGTTTCGGGGCCCCTACGAGCAGTACTTC | CASSEFRGPYEQYF
TRBJ1-2 | - | many | TRBV5-8 | TGTGCCAGCAGCAACGGTGGGAACTATGGCTACACCTTC | CASSNGGNYGYTF
TRBJ1-5 | - | - | TRBV7-8 | TGTGCCAGCAGCTTATCGGCGGTTGATCAGCCCCAGCATTTT | CASSLSAVDQPQHF
TRBJ1-3 | - | - | TRBV6-5 | TGTGCCAGCATTGGATCTGGAAACACCATATATTTT | CASIGSGNTIYF
TRBJ2-2 | - | many | TRBV19 | TGTGCCAGTAGTATACGGACCCCGAACACCGGGGAGCTGTTTTTT | CASSIRTPNTGELFF
TRBJ1-2 | - | many | TRBV19 | TGTGCCAGTAGTAAGTTAAACAGGGTCCATGGCTACACCTTC | CASSKLNRVHGYTF
TRBJ2-3 | - | - | TRBV7-9 | TGTGCCAGCAGGGAAGGGGGGAGCACAGATACGCAGTATTTT | CASREGGSTDTQYF
TRBJ2-7 | TRBD2 | few | TRBV24-1 | TGTGCCACCTCACTAGCGGGAGGGTACGAGCAGTACTTC | CATSLAGGYEQYF
TRBJ1-2 | TRBD1 | - | TRBV12-5 | TGTGCTAGTGGTCCGGGGACAGGGAATGATGGCTACACCTTC | CASGPGTGNDGYTF
TRBJ2-7 | TRBD1 | - | TRBV6-1 | TGTGCCAGCTGGGGCGGGATCGGGACAGGGGACCACGAGCAGTACTTC | CASWGGIGTGDHEQYF
TRBJ1-1 | TRBD1 | many | TRBV6-5 | TGTGCCGTTGTTGGACAGGGCGGTGATATTTTGAGCACTGAAGCTTTCTTT | CAVVGQGGDILSTEAFF
TRBJ2-1 | TRBD1 | - | TRBV20-1 | TGCAGTGCCGCCCAGGCCGACAGGGGACCGAATGAGCAGTTCTTC | CSAAQADRGPNEQFF
TRBJ2-5 | TRBD2 | - | TRBV5-4 | TGTGCCAGCAGCCAGCCCACGGGAGGGGAGACCCAGTACTTC | CASSQPTGGETQYF
TRBJ2-7 | TRBD2 | few | TRBV20-1 | TGCAGTGCCCGACTAGCGGACGGGTCCTACGAGCAGTACTTC | CSARLADGSYEQYF
TRBJ1-6 | - | - | TRBV15 | TGTGCCACCAGCAGAGTAACGAGAGCCCTTTACAATTCACCCCTCCACTTT | CATSRVTRALYNSPLHF
TRBJ1-5 | - | few | TRBV15 | TGTGCCACCAGCAGAGTATTTCGGACACCCGATAGCAATCAGCCCCAGCATTTT | CATSRVFRTPDSNQPQHF
TRBJ2-7 | TRBD2 | many | TRBV20-1 | TGCAGTGCTTGTAGCGGGGGGGCCTCCGAGCAGTACTTC | CSACSGGASEQYF
TRBJ2-5 | - | many | TRBV7-9 | TGTGCCAGCAGATCTGGGAAACAGTCCCAAGAGACCCAGTACTTC | CASRSGKQSQETQYF
TRBJ1-5 | TRBD1 | - | TRBV7-9 | TGTGCCAGCAGCTTCAATACACAGGGGGACAATCAGCCCCAGCATTTT | CASSFNTQGDNQPQHF
TRBJ1-5 | TRBD1 | - | TRBV24-1 | TGTGCCACCAGTGATTTTAAGACAGGGGAGGTCCAGCATTTT | CATSDFKTGEVQHF
TRBJ2-3 | - | - | TRBV24-1 | TGTGCCACCAGTGACCCGGGCACAGATACGCAGTATTTT | CATSDPGTDTQYF
TRBJ1-1 | - | many | TRBV20-1 | TGCAGTGCTAGAAGAGGAATTTTT | CSARRGIF
TRBJ2-3 | - | - | TRBV19 | TGTGCCAGTAGTGTGACAGGTGCAGATACGCAGTATTTT | CASSVTGADTQYF
TRBJ2-7 | - | - | TRBV18 | TGTGCCAGCTCAGACAATGAGGGGAGCTACGAGCAGTACTTC | CASSDNEGSYEQYF
TRBJ2-7 | TRBD2 | - | TRBV25-1 | TGTGCCAGCAGTGCTGCCGGGACTAGAGGCCTTGGCGAGCAGTACTTC | CASSAAGTRGLGEQYF
TRBJ2-7 | TRBD1 | once | TRBV5-6 | TGTGCCAGCAGCTATGGACAGGGGGCGGGAGAGCAGTACTTC | CASSYGQGAGEQYF
TRBJ1-4 | - | - | TRBV2 | TGTGCCAGCAGTTACAGCGGCTTGAATGAGAAACTGTTTTTT | CASSYSGLNEKLFF
TRBJ2-3 | - | once | TRBV15 | TGTGCCACCGAGCCCAGGGATAAGGGCATCCGGGATACGCGGTATTTT | CATEPRDKGIRDTRYF
TRBJ2-6 | TRBD1 | once | TRBV10-3 | TGTGCCATCAGTGTTGGACAGGGTAGGACTGAGGCCAACGTCCTGACTTTC | CAISVGQGRTEANVLTF
TRBJ1-6 | - | many | TRBV9 | TGTGCCAGCAGCGGCCCAGGACGGTTTAATTCACCCCTCCACTTT | CASSGPGRFNSPLHF
TRBJ2-2 | - | - | TRBV12-3/TRBV12-4 | TGTGCCAGCAGTTTCCTCAGCGCGAACACCGGGGAGCTGTTTTTT | CASSFLSANTGELFF
TRBJ2-7 | - | - | TRBV5-1 | TGCGCCAGCAGCCTGACTGGACAACCTTCCTACGAGCAGTACTTC | CASSLTGQPSYEQYF
TRBJ2-7 | - | few | TRBV12-3/TRBV12-4 | TGTGCCAGCAGTTCCCCCTACGAGCAGTACTTC | CASSSPYEQYF
TRBJ2-7 | TRBD2 | many | TRBV15 | TGTGCCACCAGCAGAGATACCCGGACTAGCGGGGGGGCCCCCTACGAGCAGTACTTC | CATSRDTRTSGGAPYEQYF
TRBJ1-1 | - | - | TRBV12-5 | TGTGCTAGTGGTTTGGAGGGCACTGAAGCTTTCTTT | CASGLEGTEAFF
TRBJ2-3 | - | few | TRBV25-1 | TGTGCCAGCAGGGCCAGGGGGACTAGCACAGATACGCAGTATTTT | CASRARGTSTDTQYF
TRBJ2-1 | TRBD2 | - | TRBV29-1 | TGCAGCGTTGTAGGACTAGCGGGGAACAATGAGCAGTTCTTC | CSVVGLAGNNEQFF
TRBJ2-7 | - | - | TRBV12-3/TRBV12-4 | TGTGCCAGCAGCGCCGGTACACTAGGTCGCGAGCAGTACTTC | CASSAGTLGREQYF
TRBJ1-1 | - | many | TRBV2 | TGTGCCAGCAGCCTTGGTGAAGCTTTCTTT | CASSLGEAFF
TRBJ2-7 | - | - | TRBV9 | TGTGCCAGCAGCTTGGGACTGGCGGATACAGATACGCAGTACTTC | CASSLGLADTDTQYF